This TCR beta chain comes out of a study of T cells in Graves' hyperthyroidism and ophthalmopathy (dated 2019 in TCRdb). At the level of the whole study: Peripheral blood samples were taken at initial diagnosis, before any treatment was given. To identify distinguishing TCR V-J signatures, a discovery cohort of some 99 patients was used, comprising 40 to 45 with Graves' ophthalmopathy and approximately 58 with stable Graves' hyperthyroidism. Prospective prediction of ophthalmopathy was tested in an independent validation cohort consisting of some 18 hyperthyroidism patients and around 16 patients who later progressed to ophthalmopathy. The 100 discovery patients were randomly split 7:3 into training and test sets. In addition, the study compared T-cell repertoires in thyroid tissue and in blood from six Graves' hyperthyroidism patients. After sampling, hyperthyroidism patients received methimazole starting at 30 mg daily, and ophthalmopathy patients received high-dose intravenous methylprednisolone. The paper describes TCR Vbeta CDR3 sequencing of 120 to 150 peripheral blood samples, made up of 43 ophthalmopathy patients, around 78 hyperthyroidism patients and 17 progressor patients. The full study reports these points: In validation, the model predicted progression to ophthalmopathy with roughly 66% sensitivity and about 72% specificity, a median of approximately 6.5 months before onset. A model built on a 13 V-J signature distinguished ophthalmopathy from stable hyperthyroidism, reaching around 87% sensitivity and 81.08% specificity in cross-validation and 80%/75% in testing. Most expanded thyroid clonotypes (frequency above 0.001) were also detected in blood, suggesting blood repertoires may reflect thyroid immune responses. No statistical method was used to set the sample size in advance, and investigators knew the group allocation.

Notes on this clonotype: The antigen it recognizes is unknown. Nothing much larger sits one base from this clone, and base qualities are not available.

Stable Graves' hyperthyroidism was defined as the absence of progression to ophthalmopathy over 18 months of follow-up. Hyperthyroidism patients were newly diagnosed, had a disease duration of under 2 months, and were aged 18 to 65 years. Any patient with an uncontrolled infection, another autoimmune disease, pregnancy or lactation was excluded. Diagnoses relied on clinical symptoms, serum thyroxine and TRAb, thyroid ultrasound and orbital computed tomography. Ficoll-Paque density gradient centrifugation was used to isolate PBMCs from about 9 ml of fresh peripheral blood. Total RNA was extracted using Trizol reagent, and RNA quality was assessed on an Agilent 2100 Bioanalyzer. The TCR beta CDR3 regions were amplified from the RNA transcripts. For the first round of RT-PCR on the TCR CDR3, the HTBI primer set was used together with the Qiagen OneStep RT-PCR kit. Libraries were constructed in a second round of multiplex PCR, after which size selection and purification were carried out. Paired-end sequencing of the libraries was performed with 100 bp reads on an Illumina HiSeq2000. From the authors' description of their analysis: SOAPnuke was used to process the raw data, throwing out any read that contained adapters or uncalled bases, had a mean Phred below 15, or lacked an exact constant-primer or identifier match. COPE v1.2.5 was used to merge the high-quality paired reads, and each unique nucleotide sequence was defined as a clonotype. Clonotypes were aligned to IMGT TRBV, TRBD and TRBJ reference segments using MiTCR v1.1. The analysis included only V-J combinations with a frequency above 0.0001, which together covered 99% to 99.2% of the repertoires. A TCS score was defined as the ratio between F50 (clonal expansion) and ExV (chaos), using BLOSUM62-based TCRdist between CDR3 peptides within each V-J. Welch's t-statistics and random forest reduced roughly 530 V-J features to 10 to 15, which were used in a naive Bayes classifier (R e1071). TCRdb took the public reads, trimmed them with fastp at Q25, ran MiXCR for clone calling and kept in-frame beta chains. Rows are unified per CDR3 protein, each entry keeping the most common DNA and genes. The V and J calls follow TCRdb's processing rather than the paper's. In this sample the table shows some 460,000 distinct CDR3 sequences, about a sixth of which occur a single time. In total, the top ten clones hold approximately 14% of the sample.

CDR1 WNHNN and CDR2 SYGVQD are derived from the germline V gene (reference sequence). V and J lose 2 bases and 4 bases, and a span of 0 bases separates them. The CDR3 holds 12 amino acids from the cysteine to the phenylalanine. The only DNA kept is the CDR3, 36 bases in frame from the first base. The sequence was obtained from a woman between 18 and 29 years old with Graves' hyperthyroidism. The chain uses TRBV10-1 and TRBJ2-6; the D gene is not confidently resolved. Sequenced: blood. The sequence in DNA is TGCGCCAGCAGTGAGGGGGCCAACGTCCTGACTTTC. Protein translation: CASSEGANVLTF.